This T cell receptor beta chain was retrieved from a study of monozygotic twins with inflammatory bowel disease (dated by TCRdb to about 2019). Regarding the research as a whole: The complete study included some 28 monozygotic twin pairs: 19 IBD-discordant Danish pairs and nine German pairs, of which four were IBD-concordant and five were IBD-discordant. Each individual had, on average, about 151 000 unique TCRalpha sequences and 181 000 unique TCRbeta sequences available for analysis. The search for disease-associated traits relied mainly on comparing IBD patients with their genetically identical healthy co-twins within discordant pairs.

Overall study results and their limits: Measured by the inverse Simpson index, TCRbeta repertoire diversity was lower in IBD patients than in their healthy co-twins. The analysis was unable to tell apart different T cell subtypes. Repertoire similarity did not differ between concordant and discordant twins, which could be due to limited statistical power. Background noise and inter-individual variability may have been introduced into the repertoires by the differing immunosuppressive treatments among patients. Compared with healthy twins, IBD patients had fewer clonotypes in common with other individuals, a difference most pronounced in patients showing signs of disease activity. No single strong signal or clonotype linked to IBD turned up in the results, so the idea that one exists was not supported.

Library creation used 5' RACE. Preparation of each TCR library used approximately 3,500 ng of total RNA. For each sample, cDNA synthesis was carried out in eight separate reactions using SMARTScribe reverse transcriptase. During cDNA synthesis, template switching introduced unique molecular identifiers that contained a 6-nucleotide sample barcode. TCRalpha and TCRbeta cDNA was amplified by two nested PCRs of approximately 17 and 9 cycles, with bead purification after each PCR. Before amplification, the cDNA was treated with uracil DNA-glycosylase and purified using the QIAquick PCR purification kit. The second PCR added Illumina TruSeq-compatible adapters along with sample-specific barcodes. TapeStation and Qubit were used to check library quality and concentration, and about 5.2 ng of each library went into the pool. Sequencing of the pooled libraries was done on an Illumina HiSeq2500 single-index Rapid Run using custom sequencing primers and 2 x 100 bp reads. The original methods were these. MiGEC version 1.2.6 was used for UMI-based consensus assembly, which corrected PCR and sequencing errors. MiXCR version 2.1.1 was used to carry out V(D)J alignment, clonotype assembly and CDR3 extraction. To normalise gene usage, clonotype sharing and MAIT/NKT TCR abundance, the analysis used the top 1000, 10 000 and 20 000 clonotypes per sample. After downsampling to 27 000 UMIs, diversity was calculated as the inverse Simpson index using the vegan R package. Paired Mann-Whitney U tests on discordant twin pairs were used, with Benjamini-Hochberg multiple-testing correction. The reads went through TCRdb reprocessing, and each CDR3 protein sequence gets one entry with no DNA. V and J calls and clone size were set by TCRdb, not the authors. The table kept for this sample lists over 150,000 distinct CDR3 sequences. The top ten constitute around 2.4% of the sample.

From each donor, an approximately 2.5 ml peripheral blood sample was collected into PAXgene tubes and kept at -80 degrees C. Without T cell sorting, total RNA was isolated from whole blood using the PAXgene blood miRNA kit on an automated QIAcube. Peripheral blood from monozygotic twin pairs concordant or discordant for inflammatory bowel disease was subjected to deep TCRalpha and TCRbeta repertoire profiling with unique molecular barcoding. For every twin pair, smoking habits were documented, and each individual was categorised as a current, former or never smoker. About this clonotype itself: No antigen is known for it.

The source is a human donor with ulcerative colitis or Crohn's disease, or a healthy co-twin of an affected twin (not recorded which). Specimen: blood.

CDR3 region: CASRYKTEAWGTNEKLFF. Here the chain combines TRBV27 and TRBJ1-4; the TCRdb D gene call, TRBD1, has no DNA to confirm it. The CDR3 goes from the cysteine to the phenylalanine over 18 residues. Only the protein is on record. The germline V gene (reference sequence) provides CDR1 MNHEY and CDR2 SMNVEV.